The entry below describes one T cell receptor beta chain. In the original workflow: By means of reference gene primer amplification, nucleated cell counts were estimated. Data came from immunoSEQ multiplex PCR; TCRdb stores just in-frame clones and leaves some out. V and J calls plus clone size are reproduced from that table; the DNA served to infer D and trimming. The repertoire holds some 100,000 clones, with 70% to 90% as singletons. The entry originates in a study of blood T cell repertoires in COVID-19. Looked up from germline, CDR1 is SGHTA and CDR2 is FQGTGA. The CDR3 extends over 14 amino acids. V was clipped by 11 bases and J by 4 bases, with 17 bases between them. Cohort assignment relied on participant-reported clinical history.

This receptor was identified in a woman between 50 and 59 years old who had recovered from COVID-19. The chain couples TRBV7-3 to TRBJ2-2, with D unclear. Sequenced: PBMCs or T cells enriched from blood (not recorded which). This CDR3 reads CAGLSQRCTGELFF. DNA for the CDR3: TGTGCCGGCCTTAGCCAGCGCTGCACCGGGGAGCTGTTTTTT.